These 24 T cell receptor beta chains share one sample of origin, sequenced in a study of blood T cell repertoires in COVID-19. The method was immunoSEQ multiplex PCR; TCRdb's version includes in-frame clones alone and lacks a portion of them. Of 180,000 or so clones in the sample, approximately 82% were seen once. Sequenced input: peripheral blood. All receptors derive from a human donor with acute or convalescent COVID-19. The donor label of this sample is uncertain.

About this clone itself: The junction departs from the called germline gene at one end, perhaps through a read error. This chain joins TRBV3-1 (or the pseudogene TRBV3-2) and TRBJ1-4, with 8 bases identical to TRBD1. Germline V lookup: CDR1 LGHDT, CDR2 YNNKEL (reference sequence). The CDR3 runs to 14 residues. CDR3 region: CAGSRDRLVEKLFF. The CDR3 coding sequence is TGTGCCGGCAGCCGGGACAGGCTCGTTGAAAAACTGTTTTTT.

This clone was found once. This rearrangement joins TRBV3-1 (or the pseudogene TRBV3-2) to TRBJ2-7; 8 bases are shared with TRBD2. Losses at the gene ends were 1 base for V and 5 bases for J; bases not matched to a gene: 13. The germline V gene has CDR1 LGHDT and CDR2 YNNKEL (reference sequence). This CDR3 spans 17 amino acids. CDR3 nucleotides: TGTGCCAGCAGCCAAGTCAAGGGACTAGAGACTTACGACGAGCAGTACTTC. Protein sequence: CASSQVKGLETYDEQYF.

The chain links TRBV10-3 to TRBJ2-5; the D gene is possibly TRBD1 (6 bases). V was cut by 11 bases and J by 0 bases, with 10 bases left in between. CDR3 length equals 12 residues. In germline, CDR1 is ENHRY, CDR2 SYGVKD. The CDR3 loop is CASGQHQETQYF. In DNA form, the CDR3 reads TGTGCCTCCGGACAGCACCAAGAGACCCAGTACTTC.

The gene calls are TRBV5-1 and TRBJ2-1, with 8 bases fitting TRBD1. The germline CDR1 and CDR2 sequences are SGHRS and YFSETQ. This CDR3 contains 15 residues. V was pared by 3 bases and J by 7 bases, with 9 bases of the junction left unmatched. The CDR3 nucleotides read TGCGCCAGCAGCTCCTTAGGGCAGGGGGCAAATGAGCAGTTCTTC. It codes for CASSSLGQGANEQFF.

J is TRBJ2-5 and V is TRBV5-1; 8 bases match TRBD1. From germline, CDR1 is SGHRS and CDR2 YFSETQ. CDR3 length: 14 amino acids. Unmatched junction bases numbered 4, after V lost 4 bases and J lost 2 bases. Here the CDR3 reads CASSPGGEQETQYF. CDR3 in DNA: TGCGCCAGCAGCCCAGGGGGCGAACAAGAGACCCAGTACTTC.

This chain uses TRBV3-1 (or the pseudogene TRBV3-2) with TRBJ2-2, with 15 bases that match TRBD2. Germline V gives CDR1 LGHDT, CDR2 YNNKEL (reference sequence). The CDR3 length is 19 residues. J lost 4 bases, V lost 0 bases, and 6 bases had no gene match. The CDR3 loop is CASSQDWTSGRAVTGELFF. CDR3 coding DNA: TGTGCCAGCAGCCAAGATTGGACTAGCGGGAGGGCCGTCACCGGGGAGCTGTTTTTT.

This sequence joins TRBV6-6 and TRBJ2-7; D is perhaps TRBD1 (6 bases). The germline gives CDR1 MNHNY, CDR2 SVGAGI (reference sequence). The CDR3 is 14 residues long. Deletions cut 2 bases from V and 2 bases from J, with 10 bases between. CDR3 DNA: TGTGCCAGCAGTTACCGAGAGGGGGCCTACGAGCAGTACTTC. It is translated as CASSYREGAYEQYF.

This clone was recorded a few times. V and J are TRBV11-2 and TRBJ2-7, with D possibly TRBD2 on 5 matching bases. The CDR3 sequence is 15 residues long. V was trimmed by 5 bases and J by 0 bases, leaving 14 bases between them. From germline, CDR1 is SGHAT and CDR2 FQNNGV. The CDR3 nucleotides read TGTGCCAGCAGCCCTTTAGCGCTAAGCTCCTACGAGCAGTACTTC. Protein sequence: CASSPLALSSYEQYF.

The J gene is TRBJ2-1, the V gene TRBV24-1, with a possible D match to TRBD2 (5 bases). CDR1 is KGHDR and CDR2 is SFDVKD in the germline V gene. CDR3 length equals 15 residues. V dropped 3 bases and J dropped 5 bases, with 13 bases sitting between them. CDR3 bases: TGTGCCACCAGTGATACTGGTCGGGGAAACAATGAGCAGTTCTTC. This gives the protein CATSDTGRGNNEQFF.

DNA of the CDR3: TGTGCCAGCAGCGGGGGAGAGACCCAGTACTTC. The encoded protein is CASSGGETQYF. The chain links TRBV28 to TRBJ2-5; D is perhaps TRBD2 (6 bases). There are 11 residues in the CDR3. The germline V and J ends were trimmed by 6 bases and 4 bases, with 6 bases remaining between them. CDR1 is MDHEN, CDR2 SYDVKM, per germline.

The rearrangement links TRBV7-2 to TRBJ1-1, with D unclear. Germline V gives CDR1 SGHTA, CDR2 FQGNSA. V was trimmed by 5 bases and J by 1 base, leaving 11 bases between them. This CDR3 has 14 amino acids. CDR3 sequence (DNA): TGTGCCAGCAGCGCCAGAAGAGGGAACACTGAAGCTTTCTTT. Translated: CASSARRGNTEAFF.

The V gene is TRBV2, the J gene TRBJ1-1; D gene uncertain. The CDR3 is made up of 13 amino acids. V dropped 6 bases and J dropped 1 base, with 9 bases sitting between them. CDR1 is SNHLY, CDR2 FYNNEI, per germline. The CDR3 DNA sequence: TGTGCCAGCAGCACTACACCGAACACTGAAGCTTTCTTT. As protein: CASSTTPNTEAFF.

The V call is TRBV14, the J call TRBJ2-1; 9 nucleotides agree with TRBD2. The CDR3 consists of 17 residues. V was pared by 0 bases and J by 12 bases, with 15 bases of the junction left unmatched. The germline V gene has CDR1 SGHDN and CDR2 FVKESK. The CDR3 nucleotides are TGTGCCAGCAGCCAAGAGGGTCCTCTAGCGGGACCTCGGGGGCAGTTCTTC. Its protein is CASSQEGPLAGPRGQFF.

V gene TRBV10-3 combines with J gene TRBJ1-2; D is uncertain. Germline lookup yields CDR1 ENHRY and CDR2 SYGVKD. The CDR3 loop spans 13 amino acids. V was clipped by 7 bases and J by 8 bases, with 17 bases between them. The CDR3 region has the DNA TGTGCCATCATGCCTGGGCAGCCGGGAGGCTACACCTTC. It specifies CAIMPGQPGGYTF.

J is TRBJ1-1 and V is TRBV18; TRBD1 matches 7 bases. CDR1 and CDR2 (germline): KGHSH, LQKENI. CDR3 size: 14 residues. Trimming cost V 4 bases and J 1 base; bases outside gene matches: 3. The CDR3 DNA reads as TGTGCCAGCTCACGCGGACAGGCGAACACTGAAGCTTTCTTT. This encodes CASSRGQANTEAFF.

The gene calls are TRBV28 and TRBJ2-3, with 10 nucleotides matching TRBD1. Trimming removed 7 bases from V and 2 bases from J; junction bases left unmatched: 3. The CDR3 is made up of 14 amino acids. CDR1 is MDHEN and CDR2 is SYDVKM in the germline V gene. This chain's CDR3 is CASKGQGITDTQYF. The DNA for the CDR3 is TGTGCCAGCAAGGGACAGGGGATCACAGATACGCAGTATTTT.

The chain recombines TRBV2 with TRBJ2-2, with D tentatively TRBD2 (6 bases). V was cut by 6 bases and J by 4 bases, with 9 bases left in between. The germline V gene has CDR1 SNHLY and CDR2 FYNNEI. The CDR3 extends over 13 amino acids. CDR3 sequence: CASSLSGTGELFF. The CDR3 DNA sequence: TGTGCCAGCAGCCTTAGCGGCACCGGGGAGCTGTTTTTT.

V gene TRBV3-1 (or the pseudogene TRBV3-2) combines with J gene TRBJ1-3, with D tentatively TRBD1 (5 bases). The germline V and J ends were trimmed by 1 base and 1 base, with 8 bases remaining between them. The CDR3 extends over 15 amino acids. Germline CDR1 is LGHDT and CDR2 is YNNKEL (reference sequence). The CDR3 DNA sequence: TGTGCCAGCAGCCAAGCGGGGGATTCTGGAAACACCATATATTTT. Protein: CASSQAGDSGNTIYF.

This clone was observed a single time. The DNA of the CDR3 is TGTGCCAGTAGATCACAGGGGACCTATGGCTACACCTTC. As protein: CASRSQGTYGYTF. The chain joins TRBV19 to TRBJ1-2; TRBD1 matches 7 bases. Germline lookup yields CDR1 LNHDA and CDR2 SQIVND (reference sequence). This CDR3 has 13 amino acids. The V segment lost 6 bases and the J segment 4 bases; nucleotides outside the gene matches: 5.

CDR3 sequence: CASSHGMAAEAFF. CDR3 nucleotide sequence: TGTGCCAGCAGCCACGGTATGGCGGCTGAAGCTTTCTTT. The chain is built from TRBV3-1 (or the pseudogene TRBV3-2) and TRBJ1-1; D is unresolved. With 3 bases removed from V and 6 bases from J, the gap between germline ends came to 11 bases. The CDR3 is 13 amino acids. Germline-derived CDR1 and CDR2 are LGHDT and YNNKEL (reference sequence).

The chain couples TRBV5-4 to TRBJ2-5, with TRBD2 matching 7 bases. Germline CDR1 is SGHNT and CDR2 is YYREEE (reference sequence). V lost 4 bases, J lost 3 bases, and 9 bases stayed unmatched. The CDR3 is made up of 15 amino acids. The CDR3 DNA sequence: TGTGCCAGCAGCCCCGGACTAGGGAGTAAAGAGACCCAGTACTTC. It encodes CASSPGLGSKETQYF.

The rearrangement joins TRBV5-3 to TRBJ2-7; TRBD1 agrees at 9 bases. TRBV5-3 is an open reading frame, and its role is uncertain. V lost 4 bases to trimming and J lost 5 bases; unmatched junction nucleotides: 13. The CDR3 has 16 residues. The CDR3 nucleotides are TGTGCCAGAAGCACCGGACAGGGGAAGGGGGAGCACGAGCAGTACTTC. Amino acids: CARSTGQGKGEHEQYF.

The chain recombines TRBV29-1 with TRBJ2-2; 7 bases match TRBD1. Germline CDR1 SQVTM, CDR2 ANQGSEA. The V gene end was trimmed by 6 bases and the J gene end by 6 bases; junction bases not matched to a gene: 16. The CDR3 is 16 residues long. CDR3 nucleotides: TGCAGCGTCCTGTTTGCGTCAGGGGGAACGGCCGGGGAGCTGTTTTTT. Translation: CSVLFASGGTAGELFF.

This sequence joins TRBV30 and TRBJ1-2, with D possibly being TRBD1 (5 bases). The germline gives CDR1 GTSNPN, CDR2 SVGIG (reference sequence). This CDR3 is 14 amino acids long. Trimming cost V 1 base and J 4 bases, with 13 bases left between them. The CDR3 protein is CAWSEQEFGYGYTF. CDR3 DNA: TGTGCCTGGAGTGAACAGGAATTTGGCTATGGCTACACCTTC.